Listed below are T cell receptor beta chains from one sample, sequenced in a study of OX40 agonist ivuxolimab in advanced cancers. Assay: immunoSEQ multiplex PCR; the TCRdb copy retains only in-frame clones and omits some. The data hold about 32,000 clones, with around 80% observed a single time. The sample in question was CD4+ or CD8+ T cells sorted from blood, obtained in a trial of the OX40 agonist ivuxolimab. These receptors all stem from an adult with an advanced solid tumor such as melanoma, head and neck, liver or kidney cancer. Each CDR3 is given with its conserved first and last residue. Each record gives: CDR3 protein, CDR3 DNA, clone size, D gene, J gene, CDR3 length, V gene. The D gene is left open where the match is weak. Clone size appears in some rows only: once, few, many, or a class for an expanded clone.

CAISLTGAETQYF,TGTGCCATCAGTCTAACAGGGGCAGAGACCCAGTACTTC,.,TRBD1,TRBJ2-5,13,TRBV10-3
CASSYSPGGTYEQYF,TGTGCCAGCAGTTACAGCCCCGGGGGAACCTACGAGCAGTACTTC,.,.,TRBJ2-7,15,TRBV6-5
CATGPNEAFF,TGTGCAACAGGGCCCAATGAAGCTTTCTTT,.,.,TRBJ1-1,10,TRBV6-6
CASKHRFTEAFF,TGTGCCAGCAAACACCGGTTCACTGAAGCTTTCTTT,.,.,TRBJ1-1,12,TRBV6-5
CASSAWYGYTF,TGTGCCAGCAGCGCCTGGTATGGCTACACCTTC,.,.,TRBJ1-2,11,TRBV9
CASSTGTGGTGELFF,TGTGCCAGTAGTACAGGGACAGGGGGAACCGGGGAGCTGTTTTTT,.,TRBD1,TRBJ2-2,15,TRBV19
CASGPGGGSEQFF,TGTGCTAGTGGCCCTGGGGGGGGCTCTGAGCAGTTCTTC,.,.,TRBJ2-1,13,TRBV12-5
CASSLGFLIGAKNIQYF,TGCGCCAGCAGCTTGGGGTTTTTGATTGGGGCCAAAAACATTCAGTACTTC,.,.,TRBJ2-4,17,TRBV5-1
CATSEGRGNEQFF,TGTGCCACCAGCGAGGGGAGAGGCAATGAGCAGTTCTTC,once,.,TRBJ2-1,13,TRBV15
CASSQDRRDGYGYTF,TGTGCCAGCAGCCAAGATCGTCGGGACGGCTATGGCTACACCTTC,.,.,TRBJ1-2,15,TRBV4-1
CASGLVLDGELFF,TGTGCTAGTGGTTTGGTACTTGACGGGGAGCTGTTTTTT,.,.,TRBJ2-2,13,TRBV12-5
CASSLRRANTGELFF,TGCGCCAGCAGCTTAAGGAGAGCGAACACCGGGGAGCTGTTTTTT,.,.,TRBJ2-2,15,TRBV4-1
CASSLRGAGTDTQYF,TGTGCCAGCAGCTTGAGGGGGGCGGGGACAGATACGCAGTATTTT,.,.,TRBJ2-3,15,TRBV5-4
CASSLGGGHEDTQYF,TGTGCCAGCAGCTTAGGCGGGGGGCATGAGGATACGCAGTATTTT,.,TRBD2,TRBJ2-3,15,TRBV5-6
CASSLFRQGGGYTF,TGTGCCAGCAGCTTATTTCGGCAGGGCGGTGGCTACACCTTC,.,.,TRBJ1-2,14,TRBV7-2
CASSLGGVGETQYF,TGTGCCAGCAGCTTAGGGGGTGTTGGGGAGACCCAGTACTTC,.,.,TRBJ2-5,14,TRBV7-9
CASGSGTSETQYF,TGCGCCAGCGGTTCCGGGACGTCGGAGACCCAGTACTTC,.,.,TRBJ2-5,13,TRBV5-1
CASSFPDRGDGYTF,TGTGCCAGCAGCTTTCCCGACAGGGGGGACGGCTACACCTTC,.,TRBD1,TRBJ1-2,14,TRBV4-2
CAISRGAVFETQYF,TGTGCCATCAGTAGGGGGGCAGTGTTTGAGACCCAGTACTTC,.,.,TRBJ2-5,14,TRBV10-3
CASGLGQGREKLFF,TGTGCTAGTGGTTTGGGACAGGGTAGAGAAAAACTGTTTTTT,.,TRBD1,TRBJ1-4,14,TRBV12-5
CASSPRETNTEAFF,TGTGCCAGCAGCCCCCGGGAGACAAACACTGAAGCTTTCTTT,.,.,TRBJ1-1,14,TRBV7-8
CASSNEQGRGYTF,TGTGCCAGCAGCAACGAACAGGGAAGGGGCTACACCTTC,.,.,TRBJ1-2,13,TRBV21-1
CASILSQGGSNEQFF,TGCGCCAGCATCCTTAGCCAGGGGGGGAGCAATGAGCAGTTCTTC,.,.,TRBJ2-1,15,TRBV10-2
CAITPGSGGPDTQYF,TGTGCCATCACCCCGGGCAGCGGGGGACCAGATACGCAGTATTTT,.,TRBD2,TRBJ2-3,15,TRBV10-3
CASSLVGGDRDGYTF,TGCGCCAGCAGCTTGGTTGGAGGGGATAGAGATGGCTACACCTTC,few,.,TRBJ1-2,15,TRBV5-1
CASSQRQGAQNQPQHF,TGTGCCAGCAGCCAAAGACAGGGGGCGCAAAATCAGCCCCAGCATTTT,.,TRBD1,TRBJ1-5,16,TRBV4-2
CASSDLGAGTEAFF,TGTGCCAGCAGTGATCTGGGGGCTGGCACTGAAGCTTTCTTT,.,.,TRBJ1-1,14,TRBV2
CASSAQGGKTEAFF,TGTGCCAGCAGCGCACAGGGGGGTAAAACTGAAGCTTTCTTT,.,TRBD1,TRBJ1-1,14,TRBV11-1
CASSYKQDGYTF,TGTGCCAGCAGTTACAAACAGGATGGCTACACCTTC,few,.,TRBJ1-2,12,TRBV6-6
CASSLRNQPQHF,TGTGCCAGCAGCCTCAGGAATCAGCCCCAGCATTTT,.,.,TRBJ1-5,12,TRBV11-3
CASSSQGDGYGYTF,TGCGCCAGCAGCTCACAGGGTGATGGGTATGGCTACACCTTC,.,.,TRBJ1-2,14,TRBV5-1
CASSLGLARETQYF,TGCGCCAGCAGTCTCGGGCTAGCTAGAGAGACCCAGTACTTC,.,.,TRBJ2-5,14,TRBV4-1
CASSGRGRWFF,TGTGCCAGTAGTGGCAGGGGGCGTTGGTTCTTC,.,TRBD1,TRBJ2-1,11,TRBV19
CASSLAGYYGYTF,TGTGCCAGCAGCTTAGCGGGGTACTATGGCTACACCTTC,.,.,TRBJ1-2,13,TRBV7-9
CASSVSWGTDTQYF,TGTGCCAGCAGCGTAAGCTGGGGCACAGATACGCAGTATTTT,.,.,TRBJ2-3,14,TRBV9
CAWSEDSYQPQHF,TGTGCCTGGAGTGAGGACAGCTATCAGCCCCAGCATTTT,.,.,TRBJ1-5,13,TRBV30
CASSTNRANYGYTF,TGTGCCAGCAGCACAAACAGGGCTAACTATGGCTACACCTTC,.,.,TRBJ1-2,14,TRBV7-8
CASSFGGSPEAFF,TGTGCCAGCAGCTTTGGAGGTTCCCCTGAAGCTTTCTTT,.,.,TRBJ1-1,13,TRBV5-6
CASSEGAPGRALDTQYF,TGTGCCAGCAGTGAAGGGGCCCCCGGCAGGGCCTTAGATACGCAGTATTTT,.,.,TRBJ2-3,17,TRBV2
CASSYRGTGKSEAFF,TGTGCCAGCAGTTACCGAGGGACAGGGAAGTCTGAAGCTTTCTTT,.,TRBD1,TRBJ1-1,15,TRBV6-5
CALTQGFAGNTIYF,TGTGCCCTAACTCAGGGTTTTGCTGGAAACACCATATATTTT,.,.,TRBJ1-3,14,TRBV30
CASSFRQNSQPQHF,TGTGCCAGCAGTTTTAGGCAGAACAGCCAGCCCCAGCATTTT,.,.,TRBJ1-5,14,TRBV28
CASSFSGEETQYF,TGCGCCAGCAGCTTTTCGGGCGAGGAGACCCAGTACTTC,.,.,TRBJ2-5,13,TRBV5-1
CASSATGGAYYEQYF,TGTGCCAGCAGCGCCACGGGGGGAGCTTACTACGAGCAGTACTTC,.,TRBD2,TRBJ2-7,15,TRBV9
CAVNRGQGYHEQFF,TGTGCCGTCAACCGGGGACAGGGGTACCATGAGCAGTTCTTC,.,TRBD1,TRBJ2-1,14,TRBV5-8
CASSTITGTGGRNEQFF,TGTGCCAGCAGCACAATTACCGGGACAGGGGGCAGGAATGAGCAGTTCTTC,.,TRBD1,TRBJ2-1,17,TRBV5-5
CATSETYPTDTQYF,TGCGCCACCAGCGAGACTTACCCCACAGATACGCAGTATTTT,.,.,TRBJ2-3,14,TRBV5-1
CASSLGTGGFSNYGYTF,TGCGCCAGCAGCTTGGGGACAGGGGGGTTCTCTAACTATGGCTACACCTTC,few,TRBD1,TRBJ1-2,17,TRBV5-1
CASSYGRGLTEAFF,TGTGCCAGCAGTTACGGCAGAGGCTTGACTGAAGCTTTCTTT,.,.,TRBJ1-1,14,TRBV6-5
CASQMSNYGYTF,TGTGCCAGTCAGATGTCTAACTATGGCTACACCTTC,.,.,TRBJ1-2,12,TRBV6-1
CASSPWTGQETQYF,TGTGCCAGCAGCCCATGGACAGGTCAAGAGACCCAGTACTTC,.,TRBD1,TRBJ2-5,14,TRBV7-2
CASSPGTGWNEQFF,TGTGCCAGCAGTCCCGGGACAGGCTGGAATGAGCAGTTCTTC,.,TRBD1,TRBJ2-1,14,TRBV2
CSVEAGQAKYF,TGCAGCGTTGAAGCTGGACAGGCCAAGTACTTC,.,TRBD1,TRBJ2-5,11,TRBV29-1
CASSTQVNTEAFF,TGTGCCAGCAGCACTCAGGTGAACACTGAAGCTTTCTTT,.,.,TRBJ1-1,13,TRBV9
CASSKGGHSTEAFF,TGTGCCAGCAGCAAAGGGGGGCACAGCACTGAAGCTTTCTTT,.,.,TRBJ1-1,14,TRBV21-1
CASSPSVGLGSINQPQHF,TGTGCCAGCAGTCCCTCCGTCGGACTCGGGAGTATCAATCAGCCCCAGCATTTT,.,.,TRBJ1-5,18,TRBV28
CASSLAGVGDTEAFF,TGCGCCAGCAGCTTGGCGGGGGTTGGCGACACTGAAGCTTTCTTT,.,.,TRBJ1-1,15,TRBV5-1